This T cell receptor (beta chain) was retrieved from a study of T cells in Graves' hyperthyroidism and ophthalmopathy. The overall study: Before treatment of any kind, peripheral blood was taken at initial diagnosis.

Each 10 ml fresh peripheral blood draw supplied the PBMCs. V lost 5 bases to trimming and J lost 3 bases, with 11 bases between them. From germline, CDR1 is SGHTA and CDR2 FQGNSA. The CDR3 has 14 residues. This clonotype was counted between two and nine times. It was RNA transcripts that yielded the amplified TCR beta CDR3 regions. HTBI primers drove first-round RT-PCR of the TCR CDR3. From the multiplex PCR reads, TCRdb called clonotypes with MiXCR, one entry per CDR3 protein. The sample holds 150,000 to 200,000 distinct CDR3 sequences; roughly 9.4% are singletons and the top ten take roughly a fifth.

V usage is TRBV7-2 and J usage is TRBJ2-4, with no clear D. The sequence came from a woman between 18 and 29 years old with Graves' hyperthyroidism that later progressed to Graves' ophthalmopathy. Sequenced sample: blood. The CDR3 here is CASSPSDGKNIQYF. The CDR3 nucleotides read TGTGCCAGCAGCCCGTCCGATGGCAAAAACATTCAGTACTTC.